This is a list of T cell receptor beta chains from one sample in a study of T cell repertoires in cytomegalovirus infection. Using its own MiXCR run on the reads, TCRdb lists one record per CDR3 protein. The sample includes 680,000 or so distinct CDR3 sequences, approximately 33% of them seen just once. What these receptors recognize is not known. Material: cultured PBMCs, obtained from culture after CMV antigen stimulation. These receptors originate from a human donor in good health (CMV status not recorded). Some clones in this sample may be carry-over from other donors' samples. Each CDR3 is given with its conserved first and last residue. The listing skips clone size in some rows; elsewhere it reads once, few, many or a size class.

v_call clone_size cdr3_aa
TRBV6-6 few CASSYSPPGTGELFF
TRBV20-1 NA CSAPNPGGPNQPQHF
TRBV12-3/TRBV12-4 NA CASTRGGAGQPQHF
TRBV19 NA CASSPGGFLPSNEKLFF
TRBV19 NA CASSIFRGADTGELFF
TRBV20-1 NA CSARDPAGGVLTQYF
TRBV12-3/TRBV12-4 few CASRGARGNEQFF
TRBV6-8 NA CASSYSGVRVGGSPLHF
TRBV7-9 NA CASSPFLLDGYTF
TRBV19 few CASSTTGYSNQPQHF
TRBV7-6 many CASSLEAPSSYNEQFF
TRBV6-1 few CASSEHQGGDEKLFF
TRBV7-2 NA CASSLVATGGADTQYF
TRBV7-8 many CASSSTSGGYNEQFF
TRBV6-2/TRBV6-3 NA CASSYSIQGLSDEQYF
TRBV12-3/TRBV12-4 few CASSKAPRGSYNSPLHF
TRBV11-2 NA CASSPGGPTGGETQYF
TRBV6-1 NA CASTRRGGRASYNEQFF
TRBV7-2 NA CASSKGPSDWDTQYF
TRBV18 few CASSLSGTGRQTGEQYF
TRBV20-1 NA CSARDLARGGQETQYF
TRBV10-3 NA CAISDRSGDYNEQFF
TRBV5-4 NA CASSSRREGVGGTDTQYF
TRBV7-9 few CASSLAQGLDTQYF
TRBV27 few CASSAVPFRARTYNEQFF
TRBV20-1 NA CSATAQRGAPDTQYF
TRBV7-2 many CASSPRASQETQYF
TRBV20-1 NA CSAMGPRRTQYF
TRBV6-1 NA CASPATNTGELFF
TRBV6-1 NA CASSVDPSYEQYF
TRBV20-1 NA CSARDHGSYEQYF
TRBV7-9 few CASSSRDSTKNIQYF
TRBV9 NA CASSMTGGNGYTF
TRBV7-2 many CASSFGGPDLGNNSPLHF
TRBV4-1 NA CASSQVGQGETQYF
TRBV28 few CASRPGPRDPYNEQFF
TRBV7-6 NA CASSPLADRAYEQYF
TRBV11-2 few CASSLRSDRANEKLFF
TRBV10-3 few CAISEGGEKLFF
TRBV11-2 NA CASSRMGPLNEQFF
TRBV29-1 few CSVEVRGAKNIQYF
TRBV7-2 many CASSLGPYTAYNEQFF
TRBV2 few CASSPDIHTQYF
TRBV7-2 many CASSQGPIHMNTEAFF
TRBV7-9 few CASSAGQGNTGELFF
TRBV18 few CASSPTNEQFF
TRBV7-9 NA CASSLAPAGDIQYF
TRBV7-9 NA CASSWPGDRLGYTF